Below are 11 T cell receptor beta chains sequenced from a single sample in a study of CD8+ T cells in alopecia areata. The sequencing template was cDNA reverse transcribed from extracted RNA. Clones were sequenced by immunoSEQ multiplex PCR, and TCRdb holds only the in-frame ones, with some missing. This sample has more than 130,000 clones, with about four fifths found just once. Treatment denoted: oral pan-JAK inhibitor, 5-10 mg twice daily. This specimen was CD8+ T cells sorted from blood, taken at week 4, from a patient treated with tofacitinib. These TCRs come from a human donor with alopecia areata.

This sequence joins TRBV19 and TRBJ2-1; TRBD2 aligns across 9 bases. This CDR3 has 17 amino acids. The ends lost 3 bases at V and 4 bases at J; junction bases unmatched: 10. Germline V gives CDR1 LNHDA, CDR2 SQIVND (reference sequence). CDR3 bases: TGTGCCAGTAGTATGGATTTTGGGCTAGCGGGGTACAATGAGCAGTTCTTC. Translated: CASSMDFGLAGYNEQFF.

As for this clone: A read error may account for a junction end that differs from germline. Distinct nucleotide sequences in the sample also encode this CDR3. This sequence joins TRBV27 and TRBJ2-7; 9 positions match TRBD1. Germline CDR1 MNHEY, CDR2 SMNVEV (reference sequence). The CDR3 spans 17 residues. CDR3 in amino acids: CASSQRGLGTGQYEQYF. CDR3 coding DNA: TGTGCCAGCAGTCAAAGGGGGTTGGGGACAGGGCAATACGAGCAATACTTC.

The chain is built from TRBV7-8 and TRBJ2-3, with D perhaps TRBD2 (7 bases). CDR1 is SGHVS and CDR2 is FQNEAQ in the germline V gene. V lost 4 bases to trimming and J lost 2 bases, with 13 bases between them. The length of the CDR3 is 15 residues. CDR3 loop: CASSSWGGLTDTQYF. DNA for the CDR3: TGTGCCAGCAGCTCGTGGGGGGGCCTCACAGATACGCAGTATTTT.

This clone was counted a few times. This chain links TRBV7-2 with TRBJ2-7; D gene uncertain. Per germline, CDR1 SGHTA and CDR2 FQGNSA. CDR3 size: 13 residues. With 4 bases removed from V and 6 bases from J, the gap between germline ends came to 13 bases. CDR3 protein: CASSSLTYPEQYF. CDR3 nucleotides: TGTGCCAGCAGCTCCTTGACTTATCCCGAGCAGTACTTC.

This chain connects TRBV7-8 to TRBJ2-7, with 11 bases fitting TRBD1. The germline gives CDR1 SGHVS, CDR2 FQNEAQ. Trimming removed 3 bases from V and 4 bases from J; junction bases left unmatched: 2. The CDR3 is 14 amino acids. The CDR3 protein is CASSFRDRGYEQYF. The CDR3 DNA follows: TGTGCCAGCAGCTTCCGGGACAGGGGGTACGAGCAGTACTTC.

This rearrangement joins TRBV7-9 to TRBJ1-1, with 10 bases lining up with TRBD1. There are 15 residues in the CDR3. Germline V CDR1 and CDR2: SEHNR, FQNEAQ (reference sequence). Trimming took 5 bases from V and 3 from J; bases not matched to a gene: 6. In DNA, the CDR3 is TGTGCCAGCAGCACGGGACAGGGGCGTCACACTGAAGCTTTCTTT. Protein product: CASSTGQGRHTEAFF.

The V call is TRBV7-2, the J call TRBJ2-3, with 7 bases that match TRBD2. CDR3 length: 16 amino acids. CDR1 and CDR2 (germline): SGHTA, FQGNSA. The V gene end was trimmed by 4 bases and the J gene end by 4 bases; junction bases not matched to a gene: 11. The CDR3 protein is CASSSFGGGAADTQYF. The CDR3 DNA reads TGTGCCAGCAGCTCGTTTGGCGGGGGAGCCGCAGATACGCAGTATTTT.

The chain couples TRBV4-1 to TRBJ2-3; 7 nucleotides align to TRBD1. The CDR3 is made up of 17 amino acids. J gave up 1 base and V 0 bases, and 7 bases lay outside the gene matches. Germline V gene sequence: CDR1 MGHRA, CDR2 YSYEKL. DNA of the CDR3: TGCGCCAGCAGCCAAGAGGGGGACAGAACCGGCACAGATACGCAGTATTTT. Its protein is CASSQEGDRTGTDTQYF.

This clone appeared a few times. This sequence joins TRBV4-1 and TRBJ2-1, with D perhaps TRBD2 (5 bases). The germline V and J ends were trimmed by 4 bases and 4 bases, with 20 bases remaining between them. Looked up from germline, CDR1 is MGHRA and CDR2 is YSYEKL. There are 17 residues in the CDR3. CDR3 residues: CASSLVKRLKAYNEQFF. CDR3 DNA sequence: TGCGCCAGCAGCCTGGTTAAGCGGCTCAAAGCGTACAATGAGCAGTTCTTC.

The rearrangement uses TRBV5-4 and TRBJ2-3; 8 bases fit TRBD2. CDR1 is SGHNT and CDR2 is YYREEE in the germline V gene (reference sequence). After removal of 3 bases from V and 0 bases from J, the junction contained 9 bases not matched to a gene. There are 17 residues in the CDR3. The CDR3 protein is CASSSRTSRSSTDTQYF. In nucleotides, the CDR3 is TGTGCCAGCAGCTCCAGGACTAGCCGAAGCAGCACAGATACGCAGTATTTT.

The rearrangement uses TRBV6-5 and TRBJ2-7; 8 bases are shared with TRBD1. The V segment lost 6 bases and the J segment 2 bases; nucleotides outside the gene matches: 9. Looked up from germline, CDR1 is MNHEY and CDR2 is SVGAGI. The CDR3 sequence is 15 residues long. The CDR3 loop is CASSLGTGRAYEQYF. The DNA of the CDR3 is TGTGCCAGCAGCCTCGGGACAGGCAGAGCCTACGAGCAGTACTTC.